This is a list of T cell receptor beta chains from one sample in a study of blood T cell repertoires in COVID-19. Produced via immunoSEQ multiplex PCR; TCRdb's table is partial and in-frame only. The sample has about 370,000 clones; 85% to 90% are singletons. Sequencing was performed on peripheral blood. Receptors originate from a young man with active or convalescent COVID-19. Each CDR3 is given with its conserved first and last residue. Each record gives: CDR3 protein, CDR3 DNA, D gene, clone size, J gene, V gene. D genes are given only for firm matches. For some rows the clone size is stated as once, few or many, or as a class when expanded; others skip it.

cdr3_aa: CASSSGLDEKLFF
cdr3_nt: TGTGCCAGTAGTTCCGGACTTGACGAAAAACTGTTTTTT
d_call: .
clone_size: .
j_call: TRBJ1-4
v_call: TRBV19

cdr3_aa: CASSQSRGAIYYNEQFF
cdr3_nt: TGCGCCAGCAGCCAATCTCGGGGGGCCATATACTACAATGAGCAGTTCTTC
d_call: .
clone_size: .
j_call: TRBJ2-1
v_call: TRBV4-3

cdr3_aa: CASSPDRGRHQPQHF
cdr3_nt: TGTGCCAGCAGCCCGGACAGGGGTAGGCATCAGCCCCAGCATTTT
d_call: TRBD1
clone_size: .
j_call: TRBJ1-5
v_call: TRBV6-5

cdr3_aa: CASSLVRYEQYF
cdr3_nt: TGTGCCAGCAGCTTGGTACGGTACGAGCAGTACTTC
d_call: .
clone_size: .
j_call: TRBJ2-7
v_call: TRBV5-5

cdr3_aa: CASSLGPGQGADTGELFF
cdr3_nt: TGTGCCAGCAGTTTAGGGCCGGGACAGGGGGCGGACACCGGGGAGCTGTTTTTT
d_call: TRBD1
clone_size: .
j_call: TRBJ2-2
v_call: TRBV27

cdr3_aa: CASSLGLIPTQYF
cdr3_nt: TGTGCCAGCAGCCTTGGGCTTATTCCTACGCAGTATTTT
d_call: .
clone_size: .
j_call: TRBJ2-3
v_call: TRBV7-9

cdr3_aa: CASSEQDNYGYTF
cdr3_nt: TGTGCCAGCAGTGAACAGGATAACTATGGCTACACCTTC
d_call: .
clone_size: .
j_call: TRBJ1-2
v_call: TRBV2

cdr3_aa: CASSDPDRANYGYTF
cdr3_nt: TGTGCCAGCAGCGACCCGGACAGGGCGAACTATGGCTACACCTTC
d_call: TRBD1
clone_size: .
j_call: TRBJ1-2
v_call: TRBV7-8

cdr3_aa: CAISDFLGHDMYEQYF
cdr3_nt: TGTGCCATCAGTGATTTCCTGGGACATGATATGTACGAGCAGTACTTC
d_call: .
clone_size: .
j_call: TRBJ2-7
v_call: TRBV10-3

cdr3_aa: CASSSGTGRGNQPQHF
cdr3_nt: TGTGCCAGCAGCTCCGGGACAGGCCGGGGCAATCAGCCCCAGCATTTT
d_call: TRBD1
clone_size: .
j_call: TRBJ1-5
v_call: TRBV13

cdr3_aa: CASSETGFNTEAFF
cdr3_nt: TGTGCCAGCAGTGAAACAGGGTTTAACACTGAAGCTTTCTTT
d_call: .
clone_size: .
j_call: TRBJ1-1
v_call: TRBV6-1

cdr3_aa: CASTTESFEAFF
cdr3_nt: TGTGCCAGCACGACGGAGTCCTTTGAAGCTTTCTTT
d_call: .
clone_size: .
j_call: TRBJ1-1
v_call: TRBV28

cdr3_aa: CASGLVLGTGTWRGDEQFF
cdr3_nt: TGTGCTAGTGGTTTGGTACTGGGGACGGGGACGTGGCGGGGCGATGAGCAGTTCTTC
d_call: .
clone_size: .
j_call: TRBJ2-1
v_call: TRBV12-5

cdr3_aa: CANSGRAGKNTGELFF
cdr3_nt: TGTGCCAACAGCGGCCGAGCGGGGAAAAACACCGGGGAGCTGTTTTTT
d_call: TRBD2
clone_size: .
j_call: TRBJ2-2
v_call: TRBV7-2

cdr3_aa: CATSMRQGARYEQYF
cdr3_nt: TGTGCCACCAGCATGCGACAGGGGGCGCGGTACGAGCAGTACTTC
d_call: TRBD1
clone_size: .
j_call: TRBJ2-7
v_call: TRBV15

cdr3_aa: CASSVREWSNQPQHF
cdr3_nt: TGCGCCAGCAGCGTTCGGGAGTGGAGCAATCAGCCCCAGCATTTT
d_call: .
clone_size: .
j_call: TRBJ1-5
v_call: TRBV4-1

cdr3_aa: CASSPGTSGSNEQFF
cdr3_nt: TGCGCCAGCAGCCCCGGGACTAGCGGGAGCAATGAGCAGTTCTTC
d_call: TRBD2
clone_size: .
j_call: TRBJ2-1
v_call: TRBV5-1

cdr3_aa: CASTPTSARTDTQYF
cdr3_nt: TGTGCCAGCACCCCAACTAGCGCTCGCACAGATACGCAGTATTTT
d_call: TRBD2
clone_size: .
j_call: TRBJ2-3
v_call: TRBV7-3

cdr3_aa: CASGRSGTDADF
cdr3_nt: TGTGCCAGCGGCCGCTCCGGGACAGACGCTGACTTT
d_call: TRBD1
clone_size: .
j_call: TRBJ1-1
v_call: TRBV11-3

cdr3_aa: CASSISLALYEQYF
cdr3_nt: TGTGCCAGTAGTATAAGTCTAGCGCTCTACGAGCAGTACTTC
d_call: .
clone_size: .
j_call: TRBJ2-7
v_call: TRBV19

cdr3_aa: CASSFERTPIVEQYF
cdr3_nt: TGTGCCAGCAGCTTTGAAAGGACACCTATTGTGGAGCAGTACTTC
d_call: .
clone_size: once
j_call: TRBJ2-7
v_call: TRBV5-6

cdr3_aa: CATSRDRGDTEAFF
cdr3_nt: TGTGCCACCAGCAGAGATAGGGGTGATACTGAAGCTTTCTTT
d_call: .
clone_size: once
j_call: TRBJ1-1
v_call: TRBV15

cdr3_aa: CATSIERGPYEQYF
cdr3_nt: TGTGCCACCAGCATTGAGCGGGGGCCCTACGAGCAGTACTTC
d_call: TRBD2
clone_size: few
j_call: TRBJ2-7
v_call: TRBV15

cdr3_aa: CASSLGYTNNEQFF
cdr3_nt: TGTGCCAGCAGTTTGGGCTACACGAACAATGAGCAGTTCTTC
d_call: .
clone_size: .
j_call: TRBJ2-1
v_call: TRBV9

cdr3_aa: CASSPRQVNYGYTF
cdr3_nt: TGTGCCAGCAGCCCAAGACAGGTTAACTATGGCTACACCTTC
d_call: .
clone_size: .
j_call: TRBJ1-2
v_call: TRBV9